Following are 27 T cell receptor beta chains from one sample sequenced in a study of technical replicates of blood from a few donors. Clones were read by immunoSEQ multiplex PCR, and TCRdb kept only the in-frame ones, dropping some. This table has 50,000 to 65,000 clones, over 85% appearing once. Sequencing was done on a sample of PBMCs. The source of these receptors is a human donor in good health. Some clones in this sample may be carry-over from other donors' samples.

This chain connects TRBV7-9 to TRBJ2-7, with TRBD2 matching 7 bases. The ends lost 2 bases at V and 3 bases at J; junction bases unmatched: 7. Germline V CDR1 and CDR2: SEHNR, FQNEAQ (reference sequence). The CDR3 totals 15 residues. The CDR3 nucleotides are TGTGCCAGCAGCTTAACGACTAGCTATGGCTACGAGCAGTACTTC. It specifies CASSLTTSYGYEQYF.

J is TRBJ1-1 and V is TRBV5-6, with D hard to call. This CDR3 comprises 12 residues. Deletions cut 2 bases from V and 3 bases from J, with 5 bases between. CDR1 and CDR2 from the germline V gene are SGHDT and YYEEEE. CDR3 coding DNA: TGTGCCAGCAGCTTACAAGACACTGAAGCTTTCTTT. Translating gives CASSLQDTEAFF.

This rearrangement joins TRBV10-3 to TRBJ2-1, with 7 positions matching TRBD1. The germline CDR1 and CDR2 sequences are ENHRY and SYGVKD. This CDR3 is built from 15 residues. Unmatched junction bases numbered 8, after V lost 6 bases and J lost 3 bases. The CDR3 DNA reads TGTGCCATCAGGTCAACAGGGGACGACTACAATGAGCAGTTCTTC. Protein sequence: CAIRSTGDDYNEQFF.

The chain combines TRBV6-5 with TRBJ1-1, with unresolved D. The CDR3 is made up of 14 amino acids. Germline assignment: CDR1 MNHEY and CDR2 SVGAGI. Trimming removed 7 bases from V and 0 bases from J, with 12 bases in between. The CDR3 DNA sequence: TGTGCCAGCACTCAGCGGGCGGTGAACACTGAAGCTTTCTTT. It encodes CASTQRAVNTEAFF.

The gene calls are TRBV5-1 and TRBJ2-7, with D possibly matching TRBD1 (6 bases). With 4 bases removed from V and 6 bases from J, the gap between germline ends came to 20 bases. This CDR3 spans 15 amino acids. Germline V gives CDR1 SGHRS, CDR2 YFSETQ. The CDR3 DNA follows: TGCGCCAGCAGCCCTGAACTAGGGGGAGTTTCCGAGCAGTACTTC. Its translation is CASSPELGGVSEQYF.

The chain is built from TRBV11-2 and TRBJ1-2, with TRBD1 matching 8 bases. V was clipped by 5 bases and J by 5 bases; unmatched bases: 10. CDR1 is SGHAT, CDR2 FQNNGV, per germline. CDR3 length equals 15 residues. CDR3 sequence (DNA): TGTGCCAGCAGCCCTATAGACAGGGGAGGTTATGGCTACACCTTC. Residues: CASSPIDRGGYGYTF.

The CDR3 region has the DNA TGTGCCAGCAGCTTAGCGGGAGCGGGGGGGGCCAACGTCCTGACTTTC. Its protein product is CASSLAGAGGANVLTF. The chain carries TRBV11-1 and TRBJ2-6, with 7 positions matching TRBD2. Germline V lookup: CDR1 SGHAT, CDR2 FQDESV (reference sequence). The CDR3 contains 16 residues. Trimming took 0 bases from V and 4 from J; bases not matched to a gene: 3. The variable domain in full, completed from reference TRBV11-1 and TRBJ2-6, reads EAEVAQSPRYKITEKSQAVAFWCDPISGHATLYWYRQILGQGPELLVQFQDESVVDDSQLPKDRFSAERLKGVDSTLKIQPAELGDSAMYLCASSLAGAGGANVLTFGAGSRLTVL.

V usage is TRBV7-8 and J usage is TRBJ2-5, with TRBD1 identical over 7 bases. This CDR3 spans 14 amino acids. V trimming: 5 bases; J trimming: 1 base; junction bases outside the gene matches: 4. Germline V lookup: CDR1 SGHVS, CDR2 FQNEAQ. CDR3 coding DNA: TGTGCCAGCAGCATGAGGACAGGCCAAGAGACCCAGTACTTC. Its protein is CASSMRTGQETQYF.

The chain employs TRBV4-1 and TRBJ1-4; 9 nucleotides match TRBD1. V lost 6 bases and J lost 1; bases outside the gene matches: 12. In germline, CDR1 is MGHRA, CDR2 YSYEKL. The CDR3 extends over 18 amino acids. CDR3 nucleotides: TGCGCCAGCAGTCAAACGCCTAACAGGGGGCTAACTAATGAAAAACTGTTTTTT. Its translation is CASSQTPNRGLTNEKLFF.

The chain employs TRBV19 and TRBJ2-3, with D maybe TRBD1 (5 bases). Trimming removed 3 bases from V and 6 bases from J, with 10 bases in between. Germline CDR1 is LNHDA and CDR2 is SQIVND (reference sequence). The CDR3 consists of 13 residues. CDR3 amino acids: CASSISRADTQYF. The CDR3 DNA sequence: TGTGCCAGTAGTATTTCCAGGGCGGATACGCAGTATTTT.

This chain joins TRBV5-1 and TRBJ2-1; 9 bases line up with TRBD1. V lost 0 bases to trimming and J lost 6 bases; unmatched junction nucleotides: 4. The CDR3 totals 15 residues. Germline assignment: CDR1 SGHRS and CDR2 YFSETQ. CDR3 in DNA: TGCGCCAGCAGCTTGGTAGACAGGGGGAGCAATGAGCAGTTCTTC. This encodes CASSLVDRGSNEQFF. The full variable domain, in which reference TRBV5-1 and TRBJ2-1 provide the parts outside the CDR3, is KAGVTQTPRYLIKTRGQQVTLSCSPISGHRSVSWYQQTPGQGLQFLFEYFSETQRNKGNFPGRFSGRQFSNSRSEMNVSTLELGDSALYLCASSLVDRGSNEQFFGPGTRLTVL.

V usage is TRBV7-3 and J usage is TRBJ2-2; possible D gene TRBD1, 5 bases. Germline V lookup: CDR1 SGHTA, CDR2 FQGTGA. V was trimmed by 2 bases and J by 5 bases, leaving 6 bases between them. The CDR3 length is 13 residues. CDR3 sequence (DNA): TGTGCCAGCAGCTTACAGGGTACCGGGGAGCTGTTTTTT. Its translation: CASSLQGTGELFF.

The chain is built from TRBV18 and TRBJ2-2; D possibly corresponds to TRBD2 (5 bases). V lost 5 bases to trimming and J lost 3 bases, with 7 bases between them. Germline V gene data show CDR1 as KGHSH and CDR2 as LQKENI. This CDR3 is 13 amino acids long. DNA of the CDR3: TGTGCCAGCTCAGGACTTTACACCGGGGAGCTGTTTTTT. Protein sequence: CASSGLYTGELFF.

The chain has TRBV18 and TRBJ2-1; tentatively, D is TRBD1 (5 bases). Germline CDR1 is KGHSH and CDR2 is LQKENI. Trimming removed 0 bases from V and 9 bases from J, with 15 bases in between. The CDR3 covers 15 residues. The CDR3 protein is CASSPPPPGSPEQFF. In nucleotides, the CDR3 is TGTGCCAGCTCACCACCGCCCCCAGGGTCTCCTGAGCAGTTCTTC.

CDR3: CASSLFTRTYEQYF. The CDR3 nucleotides read TGTGCCAGCAGCTTGTTCACTCGAACCTACGAGCAGTACTTC. The chain recombines TRBV5-4 with TRBJ2-7; D ambiguous. The CDR3 runs to 14 residues. Germline loops: CDR1 SGHNT, CDR2 YYREEE (reference sequence). V shed 1 base and J shed 2 bases, with 10 bases lying between them.

This chain links TRBV19 with TRBJ2-6; 7 bases match TRBD1. Per the germline V gene, CDR1 is LNHDA and CDR2 is SQIVND (reference sequence). CDR3 length: 16 residues. After removal of 5 bases from V and 4 bases from J, the junction contained 8 bases not matched to a gene. The CDR3 DNA follows: TGTGCCAGTAGTGACTTGACAGGGTCAGGGGCCAACGTCCTGACTTTC. It translates to CASSDLTGSGANVLTF.

This chain links TRBV7-8 with TRBJ2-6, with unresolved D. The CDR3 runs to 15 residues. V was pared by 5 bases and J by 3 bases, with 11 bases between. CDR1 and CDR2 from the germline V gene are SGHVS and FQNEAQ. The CDR3 here is CASSVRVFGANVLTF. CDR3 in DNA: TGTGCCAGCAGCGTACGGGTTTTTGGGGCCAACGTCCTGACTTTC. The variable domain in full, with the rest retrieved from reference TRBV7-8 and TRBJ2-6, is GAGVSQSPRYKVAKRGQDVALRCDPISGHVSLFWYQQALGQGPEFLTYFQNEAQLDKSGLPSDRFFAERPEGSVSTLKIQRTQQEDSAVYLCASSVRVFGANVLTFGAGSRLTVL.

J is TRBJ1-1 and V is TRBV5-4, with D tentatively TRBD1 (5 bases). Trimming took off 6 bases at V and 0 bases at J, with 12 bases between the two ends. The length of the CDR3 is 14 residues. Germline CDR1 reads SGHNT; CDR2 reads YYREEE (reference sequence). The CDR3 DNA reads as TGTGCCAGCACCCCAGACAGAATGAACACTGAAGCTTTCTTT. As protein: CASTPDRMNTEAFF.

A few counts support this clone. The J gene is TRBJ1-2, the V gene TRBV7-2; TRBD1 matches at 8 bases. This CDR3 region has 13 residues. The trim removed 5 bases at V and 7 bases at J, leaving 6 bases unmatched. The germline gives CDR1 SGHTA, CDR2 FQGNSA. Here the CDR3 DNA reads TGTGCCAGCAGCCGGGACAGGTTCGTTGGCTACACCTTC. This codes for CASSRDRFVGYTF. The variable domain in full, completed from reference TRBV7-2 and TRBJ1-2, reads GAGVSQSPSNKVTEKGKDVELRCDPISGHTALYWYRQSLGQGLEFLIYFQGNSAPDKSGLPSDRFSAERTGGSVSTLTIQRTQQEDSAVYLCASSRDRFVGYTFGSGTRLTVV.

The CDR3 spells CASTPADGRSSYEQYF. The CDR3 DNA follows: TGTGCCAGCACCCCCGCCGACGGGAGGAGCTCCTACGAGCAGTACTTC. The chain carries TRBV28 and TRBJ2-7; TRBD2 matches 7 bases. CDR1 and CDR2 (germline): MDHEN, SYDVKM. V shed 7 bases and J 0 bases; nucleotides not matched to a gene: 12. This CDR3 is built from 16 residues.

The V gene is TRBV19, the J gene TRBJ1-4; no clear D. V lost 4 bases and J 0 bases, leaving 9 bases between the germline ends. CDR3 length: 15 amino acids. The germline V gene has CDR1 LNHDA and CDR2 SQIVND (reference sequence). The CDR3 DNA follows: TGTGCCAGTAGTACTGGGAGAGCAACTAATGAAAAACTGTTTTTT. This codes for CASSTGRATNEKLFF.

The V and J genes are TRBV7-9 and TRBJ1-6; TRBD1 matches 8 bases. Germline CDR1 and CDR2: SEHNR and FQNEAQ (reference sequence). V lost 3 bases and J lost 7; bases outside the gene matches: 2. The CDR3 extends over 14 amino acids. The CDR3 nucleotides are TGTGCCAGCAGCTTCGGACAGGGAAATTCACCCCTCCACTTT. Protein: CASSFGQGNSPLHF.

This clone is a singleton in its sample. J is TRBJ2-3 and V is TRBV15, with TRBD2 matching 9 bases. The CDR3 extends over 16 amino acids. Germline-derived CDR1 and CDR2 are LNHNV and YYDKDF (reference sequence). J lost 4 bases, V lost 5 bases, and 10 bases had no gene match. The DNA for the CDR3 is TGTGCCACCAGCGGCCGCATGCGGGGGGGCCCAGATACGCAGTATTTT. Amino acids: CATSGRMRGGPDTQYF.

The rearrangement uses TRBV7-8 and TRBJ2-3, with D maybe TRBD1 (5 bases). CDR3 length equals 12 residues. Trimming stripped 5 bases from V and 6 bases from J, with 9 bases between. Germline CDR1 is SGHVS and CDR2 is FQNEAQ. CDR3 DNA: TGTGCCAGCAGCCGGACAATTGATACGCAGTATTTT. Translation: CASSRTIDTQYF.

The chain carries TRBV4-2 and TRBJ2-3; 9 positions match TRBD2. The V gene end was trimmed by 3 bases and the J gene end by 4 bases; junction bases not matched to a gene: 5. CDR3 length equals 15 residues. Germline CDR1 reads LGHNA; CDR2 reads YNFKEQ. The CDR3 here is CASSQEGLASDTQYF. In DNA form, the CDR3 reads TGTGCCAGCAGCCAGGAGGGACTAGCTTCAGATACGCAGTATTTT.

The chain couples TRBV27 to TRBJ2-2; 10 bases line up with TRBD2. CDR1 is MNHEY, CDR2 SMNVEV, per germline (reference sequence). The J segment lost 4 bases and the V segment lost 5 bases, leaving 4 bases of the junction unmatched. The CDR3 is 15 residues long. In DNA form, the CDR3 reads TGTGCCAGCAGTCCACGACTAGCGGGCACCGGGGAGCTGTTTTTT. It encodes CASSPRLAGTGELFF.

This rearrangement joins TRBV7-3 to TRBJ2-2, with 7 bases that match TRBD1. The trim removed 3 bases at V and 4 bases at J, leaving 5 bases unmatched. The CDR3 runs to 15 residues. CDR1 is SGHTA and CDR2 is FQGTGA in the germline V gene. CDR3 region: CASSFDRVFTGELFF. CDR3 nucleotides: TGTGCCAGCAGCTTCGACAGGGTTTTCACCGGGGAGCTGTTTTTT.